This T cell receptor (beta chain) emerged from a study of T cells after posttransplantation cyclophosphamide. Overall study results and limits: TRB clonality was highly associated with recipient CMV seropositivity and reactivation. Blood and skin or GI T cell repertoires showed limited TRB overlap. Later blood repertoires were often dominated by clones from the donor CD8+ memory compartment.

Trimming took off 2 bases at V and 4 bases at J, with 14 bases between the two ends. The CDR3 sequence is 15 residues long. Per the germline V gene, CDR1 is LNHDA and CDR2 is SQIVND (reference sequence). Concerning this clone itself: The antigen is undetermined.

A marrow graft followed busulfan-fludarabine conditioning, with cyclophosphamide on days +3 and +4. The table came from immunoSEQ multiplex PCR; TCRdb's copy has only in-frame clones and leaves some out. Among tens of thousands of clones listed, roughly 87% were seen once. The V gene is TRBV19, the J gene TRBJ1-2, with D possibly TRBD1 on 5 matching bases. The source of this sequence is a male patient aged 60 to 75 who received an allogeneic stem cell transplant from a related donor and was CMV-positive. Some T cells may have originated in the graft donor. The starting material was PBMCs, obtained around 58 days after allogeneic stem cell transplant with posttransplant cyclophosphamide. The DNA for the CDR3 is TGTGCCAGTAGTATAACCGGGGGACGGACCTATGGCTACACCTTC. This encodes CASSITGGRTYGYTF.